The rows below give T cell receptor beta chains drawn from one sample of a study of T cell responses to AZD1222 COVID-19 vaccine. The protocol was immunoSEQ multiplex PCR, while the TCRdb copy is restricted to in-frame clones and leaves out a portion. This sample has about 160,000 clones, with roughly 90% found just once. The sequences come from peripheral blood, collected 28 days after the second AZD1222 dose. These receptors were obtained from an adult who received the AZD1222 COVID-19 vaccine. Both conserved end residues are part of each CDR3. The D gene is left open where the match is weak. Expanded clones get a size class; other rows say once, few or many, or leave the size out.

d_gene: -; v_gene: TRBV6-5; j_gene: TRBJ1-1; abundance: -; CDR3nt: TGTGCCAGCAGTTACTCGAAGAGAGGGAACACTGAAGCTTTCTTT; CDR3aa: CASSYSKRGNTEAFF
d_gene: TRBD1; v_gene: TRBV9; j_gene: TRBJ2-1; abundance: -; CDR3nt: TGTGCCAGCAGCGTAGTGGACAGGTCCTACAATGAGCAGTTCTTC; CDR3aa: CASSVVDRSYNEQFF
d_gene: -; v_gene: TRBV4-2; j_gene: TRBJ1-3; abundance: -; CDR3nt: TGTGCCAGCAGCCAGGCTCAGGAGCACACCATATATTTT; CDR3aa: CASSQAQEHTIYF
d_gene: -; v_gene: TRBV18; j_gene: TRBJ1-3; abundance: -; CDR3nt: TGTGCCAGCTCACCACCGCACGGGACGGGAGGAAACACCATATATTTT; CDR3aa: CASSPPHGTGGNTIYF
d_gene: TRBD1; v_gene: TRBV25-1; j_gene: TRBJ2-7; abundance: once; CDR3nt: TGTGCCAGCAGCCCACCGGGACAGCCGGACGAGCAGTACTTC; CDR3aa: CASSPPGQPDEQYF
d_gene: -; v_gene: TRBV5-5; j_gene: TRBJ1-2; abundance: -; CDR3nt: TGTGCCAGCAGCTCCTTTCGGGACCGACCCAATGGCTACACCTTC; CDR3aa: CASSSFRDRPNGYTF
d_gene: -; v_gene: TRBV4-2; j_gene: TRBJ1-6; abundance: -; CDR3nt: TGTGCCAGCAGCGAACCCAGACAGGATTATTCACCCCTCCACTTT; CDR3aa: CASSEPRQDYSPLHF
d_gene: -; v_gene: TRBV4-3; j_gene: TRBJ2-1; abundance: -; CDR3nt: TGCGCCAGCAGCCAAGGACAGTACAATGAGCAGTTCTTC; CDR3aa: CASSQGQYNEQFF
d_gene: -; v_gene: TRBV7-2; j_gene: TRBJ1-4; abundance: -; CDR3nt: TGTGCCAGCAGCCCGGGACGGGGAAATGAAAAACTGTTTTTT; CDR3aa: CASSPGRGNEKLFF
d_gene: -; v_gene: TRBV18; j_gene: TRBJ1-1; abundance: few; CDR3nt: TGTGCCAGCTCTCCCCAGGGGATGAACACTGAAGCTTTCTTT; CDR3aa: CASSPQGMNTEAFF
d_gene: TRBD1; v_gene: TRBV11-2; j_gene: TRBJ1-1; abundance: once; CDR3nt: TGTGCCAGCAGCCACATAGACAGGGGGCTTTCGGGAGCTTTCTTT; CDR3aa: CASSHIDRGLSGAFF
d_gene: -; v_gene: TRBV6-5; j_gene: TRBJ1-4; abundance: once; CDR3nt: TGTGCCAGCTCTTACCCTGCAACTAATGAAAAACTGTTTTTT; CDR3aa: CASSYPATNEKLFF
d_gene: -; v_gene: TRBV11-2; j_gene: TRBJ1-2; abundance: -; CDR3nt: TGTGCCAGCAGCTTATCTTACGGGGGAGGCTACACCTTC; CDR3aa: CASSLSYGGGYTF
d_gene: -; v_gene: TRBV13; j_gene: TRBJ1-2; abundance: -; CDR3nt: TGTGCCAGCAGCCCGCCGGTAGCTAACTATGGCTACACCTTC; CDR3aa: CASSPPVANYGYTF
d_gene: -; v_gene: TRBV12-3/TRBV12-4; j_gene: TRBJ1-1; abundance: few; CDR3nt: TGTGCCAGCAGTTTAATTAGGGACACTGAAGCTTTCTTT; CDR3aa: CASSLIRDTEAFF
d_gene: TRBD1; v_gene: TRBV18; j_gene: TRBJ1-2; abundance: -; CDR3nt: TGTGCCAGCTCCCTCCGCCAGGGGGTTGGTGGCTACACCTTC; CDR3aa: CASSLRQGVGGYTF
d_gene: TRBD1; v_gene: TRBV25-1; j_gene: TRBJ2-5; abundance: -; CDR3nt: TGTGCCAGCAGTGCAGACAGGGCGGAGGAGACCCAGTACTTC; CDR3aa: CASSADRAEETQYF
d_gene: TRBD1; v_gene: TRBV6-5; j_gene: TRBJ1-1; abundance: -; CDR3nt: TGTGCCAGCAGTTTTCGGGACAGGGATTTTATGACTGAAGCTTTCTTT; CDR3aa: CASSFRDRDFMTEAFF
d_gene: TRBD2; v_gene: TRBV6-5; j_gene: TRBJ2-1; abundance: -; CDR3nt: TGTGCCAGCAGTTATCTAGCGGGGCTTAACAATGAGCAGTTCTTC; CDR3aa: CASSYLAGLNNEQFF
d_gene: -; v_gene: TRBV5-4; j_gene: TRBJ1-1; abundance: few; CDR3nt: TGTGCCAGCCTATTAGCGGGGTCGGGCAGTGAAGCTTTCTTT; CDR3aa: CASLLAGSGSEAFF
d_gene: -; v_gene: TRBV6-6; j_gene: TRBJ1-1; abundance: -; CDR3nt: TGTGCCAGCGCGGGGGGCCAGGGCACTGAAGCTTTCTTT; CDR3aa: CASAGGQGTEAFF
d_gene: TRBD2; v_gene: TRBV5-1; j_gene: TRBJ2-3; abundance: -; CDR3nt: TGCGCCAGCAGCCGAGGACTAGCGGGGGAACTCACAGATACGCAGTATTTT; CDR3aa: CASSRGLAGELTDTQYF